This T cell receptor (beta chain) was observed in a study of blood T cells in healthy people across ages (dated by TCRdb to the mid-2010s). In the study overall: Template switching captured roughly one uniquely barcoded TCR beta cDNA molecule per two T cells in model experiments. Age-related changes in TCR beta repertoire diversity were measured in the study by deep sequencing normalized with unique cDNA molecular identifiers. Using the same blood draw, the study looked at two additional independent replicas of 1 million unique cDNA reads for two donors, one aged 18 to 29 and the other aged 80 or older. To avoid experimental bias, donors of different ages were spread randomly across the sequencing lanes. Donors were grouped into four age groups: young (average about 15 years), middle-aged (39), aged (around 62) and long-lived (around 82).

The library came from 5' RACE. Sequencing took place on an Illumina HiSeq 2500. A second PCR of roughly 7 to 11 cycles was run with a J-beta primer mix and a sample-barcoded 5' primer. Each TCR beta cDNA molecule received a unique molecular identifier from a template-switch 5' adaptor carrying 12 random nucleotides. Each sample yielded at least 3 million CDR3-containing paired-end reads. First-strand cDNA synthesis was performed from all RNA using the Mint cDNA synthesis kit, with priming by a TRBC-specific oligonucleotide. Following uracil-DNA glycosylase treatment, a first 18-cycle PCR with universal primers M1SS and BC2_uni_R was performed on all cDNA. In the original analysis: Normalization of each sample was performed by random selection of 1 million high-quality reads, each carrying a distinct molecular identifier. Instead of being binned into consensus sequences, reads with shared molecular identifiers were discarded. MiTCR, run with a Q25 quality threshold and the strictest error-elimination algorithm, handled CDR3 identification, clonotype clustering and error correction. Lower-bound total TCR beta diversity was estimated with a nonparametric unseen species model using Euler transformation. TCRdb passed the public sequencing reads through fastp at Q25 and MiXCR, retaining productive beta sequences. Every distinct CDR3 protein forms one entry, paired with its most common genes and DNA. These V and J calls are TCRdb output, not the study's own analysis. The sample yields roughly 500,000 distinct CDR3 sequences; 25% to 30% were counted once. The ten largest clones add up to roughly 18% of the sample.

The paper's findings and limits, for the study overall: As age increased, observed TCR beta diversity per million T cells dropped in a roughly linear way, and a significant reduction was already evident by age roughly 40. Compared with the aged group, the long-lived group had more naive CD4+ T cells, fewer expanded clones and increased TCR diversity, suggesting age selection. A strong correlation was found between observed TCR beta diversity and the percentage of naive T cells measured by flow cytometry. Since profiling was done on bulk unsorted PBMCs, naive and antigen-experienced compartments could not be conclusively compared. Because donor CMV infection status was unknown, age-related changes in expanded clonotypes were potentially confounded. Estimates of total diversity from one million sequenced T cells were regarded as lower bounds and underestimates.

Systemically healthy Caucasian individuals from Russia, approximately 39 in total and aged about 6 to 100 years, were included as donors. Each donor gave 8.5 to 10 milliliters of peripheral blood, collected into EDTA-treated Vacutainer tubes. PBMCs were isolated by Ficoll-Paque density-gradient centrifugation, with at least 6 million obtained per sample. Trizol reagent was used to extract total RNA from PBMCs, with at least 5.5 micrograms per sample. Naive CD45RAhigh/CD27high T cell percentages were measured by flow cytometry on a PBMC aliquot from every donor. Worth noting for this clonotype: No antigen is known for it. The record has no base qualities; no much larger clone is one base away.

From its cysteine to its phenylalanine, the CDR3 spans 13 amino acids. The read is trimmed to its CDR3 DNA, 39 bases read in frame from base 1. The germline V gene supplies CDR1 SGHTA and CDR2 FQGTGA. Trimming takes 4 bases from V and 4 bases from J, and the germline ends sit 10 bases apart. This TCR came from a woman aged 65 to 85 in good health. The source material was blood. The sequence is built from TRBV7-3 and TRBJ1-1, with the identity of the D gene unclear. The sequence in DNA is TGTGCCAGCAGCTCTGGACTGGGCACTGAAGCTTTCTTT. Translated, this is CASSSGLGTEAFF. The reference TRBV7-3 and TRBJ1-1 proteins fill in what lies around the CDR3, so the full variable domain reads GAGVSQTPSNKVTEKGKYVELRCDPISGHTALYWYRQSLGQGPEFLIYFQGTGAADDSGLPNDRFFAVRPEGSVSTLKIQRTERGDSAVYLCASSSGLGTEAFFGQGTRLTVV.